This record covers a single TCR beta chain. Its antigen is unidentified. The validation cohort, a group of 130 or so subjects, included the donors and was separate from the roughly 670-subject first cohort. The data are from a study of cytomegalovirus exposure and HLA in healthy donors. Whole-study findings and limits: The study labeled approximately 150 TCR beta chains cytomegalovirus-associated. Reportedly, cytomegalovirus status was diagnosed with high sensitivity and specificity.

Germline CDR1 is MNHNY and CDR2 is SVGAGI (reference sequence). The CDR3 has 14 residues. V lost 11 bases to trimming and J lost 2 bases; unmatched junction nucleotides: 12. Clones were read by immunoSEQ multiplex PCR, and TCRdb kept only the in-frame ones, dropping some. Among over 75,000 clones listed, 85% were seen once. This chain connects TRBV6-6 to TRBJ2-7; 7 nucleotides line up with TRBD2. The source material was PBMCs. The sequence derives from a man between 18 and 35 years old in good health and CMV-seropositive. CDR3 amino acids: CAHSSGGSPYEQYF. The CDR3 region has the DNA TGTGCCCACAGTTCGGGCGGGAGCCCCTACGAGCAGTACTTC.